Below, 19 T cell receptor beta chains from the same sample are listed, as sequenced in a study of OX40 agonist ivuxolimab in advanced cancers. The table came from immunoSEQ multiplex PCR; TCRdb's copy has only in-frame clones and leaves some out. The table shows 70,000 to 80,000 clones, with approximately 89% occurring only once. The material sequenced was CD4+ or CD8+ T cells sorted from blood, taken in a trial of the OX40 agonist ivuxolimab. The receptors come from an adult with an advanced solid tumor such as melanoma, head and neck, liver or kidney cancer.

Relative to its sample, this clone is medium-sized (0.01 to 0.1%). This rearrangement joins TRBV4-1 to TRBJ1-2; D gene uncertain. The V gene's germline CDR1 is MGHRA and CDR2 YSYEKL. CDR3 length: 13 amino acids. The germline V and J ends were trimmed by 1 base and 8 bases, with 11 bases remaining between them. The CDR3 nucleotides read TGCGCCAGCAGCCAAGCATATTTCGAGGGCTACACCTTC. Translation gives CASSQAYFEGYTF.

The rearrangement uses TRBV2 and TRBJ1-2, with 9 bases fitting TRBD1. Germline trimming cut 5 bases from V and 8 bases from J; bases unmatched to any gene: 15. This CDR3 spans 16 amino acids. Germline assignment: CDR1 SNHLY and CDR2 FYNNEI. CDR3 nucleotide sequence: TGTGCCAGCAGTCTGGGGACAGGGTTTGATCTTAGCGGCTACACCTTC. This codes for CASSLGTGFDLSGYTF.

This chain uses TRBV7-9 with TRBJ2-1, with D possibly matching TRBD2 (5 bases). The CDR3 is 16 amino acids. In germline, CDR1 is SEHNR, CDR2 FQNEAQ (reference sequence). Trimming removed 6 bases from V and 0 bases from J, with 15 bases in between. This CDR3 is CASRPPEASSYNEQFF. CDR3 in DNA: TGTGCCAGCAGACCGCCGGAGGCGAGCTCCTACAATGAGCAGTTCTTC.

The chain combines TRBV7-2 with TRBJ2-1; D is perhaps TRBD1 (5 bases). V lost 4 bases and J lost 3, with 10 bases in between. Germline CDR1 SGHTA, CDR2 FQGNSA. This CDR3 region has 14 residues. CDR3 protein: CASSSRQNYNEQFF. In DNA form, the CDR3 reads TGTGCCAGCAGCTCACGACAGAACTACAATGAGCAGTTCTTC.

The chain links TRBV6-5 to TRBJ2-5; 9 bases line up with TRBD2. V lost 5 bases to trimming and J lost 4 bases; unmatched junction nucleotides: 5. The CDR3 runs to 14 residues. Per the germline V gene, CDR1 is MNHEY and CDR2 is SVGAGI. The CDR3 sequence is CASSSGGRAETQYF. In nucleotides, the CDR3 is TGTGCCAGCAGTAGCGGGGGGCGTGCAGAGACCCAGTACTTC.

A single count supports this clone. The chain uses TRBV4-1 and TRBJ2-3, with 12 bases aligning to TRBD1. CDR1 is MGHRA, CDR2 YSYEKL, per germline. V trimming: 4 bases; J trimming: 3 bases; junction bases outside the gene matches: 11. The CDR3 is 18 amino acids. CDR3 nucleotides: TGCGCCAGCAGCCCCCGGGACAGGGGGCAAAGGGTGACAGATACGCAGTATTTT. The encoded protein is CASSPRDRGQRVTDTQYF.

The chain is built from TRBV7-2 and TRBJ1-5; 7 nucleotides align to TRBD1. The V gene's germline CDR1 is SGHTA and CDR2 FQGNSA. Unmatched junction bases numbered 8, after V lost 7 bases and J lost 5 bases. CDR3 length: 14 residues. CDR3 sequence reads: CASTETGSYQPQHF. CDR3 bases: TGTGCCAGCACCGAGACAGGGTCTTATCAGCCCCAGCATTTT.

The chain combines TRBV7-8 with TRBJ2-1; D may be TRBD2 (5 bases). The germline V gene has CDR1 SGHVS and CDR2 FQNEAQ. The V gene lost 3 bases and the J gene lost 8 bases, with 14 bases spanning the gap. This CDR3 region has 14 residues. The CDR3 nucleotides read TGTGCCAGCAGCTTCCGGACTCGAGACGATGAGCAGTTCTTC. The encoded protein is CASSFRTRDDEQFF.

This chain joins TRBV27 and TRBJ2-5; tentative D call: TRBD1 (5 bases). The V and J ends lost 6 bases and 4 bases respectively, with 21 bases between them. Germline lookup yields CDR1 MNHEY and CDR2 SMNVEV (reference sequence). This CDR3 is 16 amino acids long. Here the CDR3 reads CASSPTSRVRGETQYF. The CDR3 DNA sequence: TGTGCCAGCAGCCCGACATCCAGGGTAAGAGGAGAGACCCAGTACTTC.

The count of this clone is one. The CDR3 DNA follows: TGCGCCAGCAGCCCCGGGACAGGGGGTATTCGGTCTGGAAACACCATATATTTT. As protein: CASSPGTGGIRSGNTIYF. The rearrangement joins TRBV5-1 to TRBJ1-3; 11 bases align to TRBD1. V was clipped by 4 bases and J by 1 base; unmatched bases: 10. Germline loops: CDR1 SGHRS, CDR2 YFSETQ. The CDR3 extends over 18 amino acids.

This chain joins TRBV2 and TRBJ2-1; tentative D call: TRBD1 (5 bases). The ends were cut back, 6 bases at V and 10 bases at J, with 10 bases in the middle. This CDR3 region has 11 residues. The V gene's germline CDR1 is SNHLY and CDR2 FYNNEI. The CDR3 coding sequence is TGTGCCAGCAGGACAGCGCTAGAGCAGTTCTTC. As protein: CASRTALEQFF.

This sequence joins TRBV5-1 and TRBJ2-2; 12 bases fit TRBD2. CDR1 and CDR2 (germline): SGHRS, YFSETQ. The CDR3 spans 18 residues. V gave up 4 bases and J gave up 0 bases; unmatched junction bases: 7. CDR3 DNA: TGCGCCAGCAGCCGACAAACTAGCGGGGGGACGAACACCGGGGAGCTGTTTTTT. Its protein is CASSRQTSGGTNTGELFF.

A single count supports this clone. The CDR3 here is CASTGTRGNEKLFF. The CDR3 DNA sequence: TGTGCCAGCACTGGGACCCGAGGGAATGAAAAACTGTTTTTT. This chain joins TRBV6-6 and TRBJ1-4, with D maybe TRBD1 (5 bases). CDR3 length: 14 amino acids. The V and J ends lost 7 bases and 5 bases respectively, with 14 bases between them. Per germline, CDR1 MNHNY and CDR2 SVGAGI (reference sequence).

The chain links TRBV15 to TRBJ1-4, with a weak D call TRBD1 (6 bases). The CDR3 spans 16 residues. CDR1 is LNHNV and CDR2 is YYDKDF in the germline V gene (reference sequence). Trimming left V 2 bases short and J 3 bases short, with 13 bases between. CDR3 protein: CATSRTRTAPNEKLFF. The CDR3 DNA follows: TGTGCCACCAGCAGAACCCGGACAGCTCCTAATGAAAAACTGTTTTTT.

This sequence joins TRBV5-1 and TRBJ2-1; 10 bases align to TRBD1. CDR1 SGHRS and CDR2 YFSETQ come from the germline V gene. The CDR3 contains 17 residues. The V gene end was trimmed by 4 bases and the J gene end by 9 bases; junction bases not matched to a gene: 16. CDR3 sequence reads: CASSGDRGPHVRREQFF. In DNA form, the CDR3 reads TGCGCCAGCAGCGGGGACAGGGGCCCTCACGTAAGACGTGAGCAGTTCTTC.

This clone was counted at least ten times. The chain joins TRBV7-6 to TRBJ2-7; D is undetermined. This CDR3 spans 15 amino acids. The V and J ends lost 5 bases and 4 bases respectively, with 18 bases between them. Germline V lookup: CDR1 SGHVS, CDR2 FNYEAQ. CDR3 sequence: CASSPRRLGTYEQYF. Here the CDR3 DNA reads TGTGCCAGCAGCCCCCGGAGACTTGGCACATACGAGCAGTACTTC.

This clone was detected only a few times. This chain uses TRBV7-6 with TRBJ1-1, with a possible D match to TRBD1 (5 bases). Germline V gives CDR1 SGHVS, CDR2 FNYEAQ. This CDR3 region has 14 residues. Trimming took 2 bases from V and 1 from J, leaving 8 bases between them. CDR3 coding DNA: TGTGCCAGCAGCTTACGGGGACCGAACACTGAAGCTTTCTTT. This gives the protein CASSLRGPNTEAFF. Together with reference TRBV7-6 and TRBJ1-1, the CDR3 gives the full variable domain: GAGVSQSPRYKVTKRGQDVALRCDPISGHVSLYWYRQALGQGPEFLTYFNYEAQQDKSGLPNDRFSAERPEGSISTLTIQRTEQRDSAMYRCASSLRGPNTEAFFGQGTRLTVV.

A few counts support this clone. V is TRBV7-9 and J is TRBJ1-6; 9 positions agree with TRBD1. The trim removed 4 bases at V and 12 bases at J, leaving 7 bases unmatched. Germline CDR1 is SEHNR and CDR2 is FQNEAQ (reference sequence). There are 14 residues in the CDR3. The CDR3 loop reads CASSSPDRGGPLHF. CDR3 sequence (DNA): TGTGCCAGCAGCTCCCCGGACAGGGGAGGACCCCTCCACTTT.

This chain joins TRBV7-9 and TRBJ2-5, with 8 bases lining up with TRBD1. Trimming took 1 base from V and 5 from J; bases not matched to a gene: 9. CDR1 is SEHNR and CDR2 is FQNEAQ in the germline V gene (reference sequence). The CDR3 consists of 16 residues. The CDR3 DNA sequence: TGTGCCAGCAGCTTAGGGCAGGGGGCCTTCGGGGAGACCCAGTACTTC. Translated: CASSLGQGAFGETQYF.